The rows below give T cell receptor beta chains drawn from one sample of a study of T cell responses to AZD1222 COVID-19 vaccine. Using immunoSEQ multiplex PCR, the repertoire was profiled, and TCRdb retains in-frame clones only, with some absent. The sample holds about 200,000 clones, approximately 90% seen once. The sequencing here drew on peripheral blood, taken 28 days after the second dose of the MenACWY control vaccine. The origin of the receptors is an adult who received the MenACWY meningococcal vaccine as a control. CDR3s include the opening cysteine and the closing phenylalanine or tryptophan. The D gene is left open where the match is weak. Some rows have no size entry. The others give once, few or many, or a class for an expanded clone.

d_gene,v_gene,abundance,j_gene,CDR3nt,CDR3aa
TRBD2,TRBV9,NA,TRBJ2-2,TGTGCCAGCAGCGTTATGACTAGCGGAAGGAACACCGGGGAGCTGTTTTTT,CASSVMTSGRNTGELFF
NA,TRBV5-1,NA,TRBJ2-5,TGCGCCAGCAGCTTGGTGGGGGGCCAAGAGACCCAGTACTTC,CASSLVGGQETQYF
NA,TRBV19,NA,TRBJ1-6,TGTGCCAGCACACGGAGCTCCTATAATTCACCCCTCCACTTT,CASTRSSYNSPLHF
NA,TRBV19,NA,TRBJ2-1,TGTGCCAGTACCGGGCGGGCTCAGGGTTCCTACAATGAGCAGTTCTTC,CASTGRAQGSYNEQFF
NA,TRBV18,few,TRBJ2-6,TGTGCCAGCTCACCGACCCGGCAACCCTACCCCCCTTCTGGGGCCAACGTCCTGACTTTC,CASSPTRQPYPPSGANVLTF
NA,TRBV2,NA,TRBJ2-2,TGTGCCAGCAGTTTAACCGGGGAGCTGTTTTTT,CASSLTGELFF
TRBD2,TRBV3-1/TRBV3-2,NA,TRBJ2-3,TGTGCCAGCAGCCTCATTGGGCGAGGGAGGGCCAATACGCAGTATTTT,CASSLIGRGRANTQYF
TRBD2,TRBV5-1,NA,TRBJ2-1,TGCGCCAGCAGCTTGGATACTAGCGGGAGGGATGAGCAGTTCTTC,CASSLDTSGRDEQFF
TRBD1,TRBV5-6,NA,TRBJ2-7,TGTGCCAGCAGCCTGGGACAGAGCCCTCAGGTCGAGCAGTACTTC,CASSLGQSPQVEQYF
TRBD1,TRBV15,NA,TRBJ1-2,TGTGCCACCAGCAGGAGGGCACAGGGGGTTTATGGCTACACCTTC,CATSRRAQGVYGYTF
TRBD1,TRBV28,NA,TRBJ1-2,TGTGCCAGCAGTTCGACAGGGTATGGCTACACCTTC,CASSSTGYGYTF
NA,TRBV9,NA,TRBJ1-1,TGTGCCAGCAGCCCCCAAGGGGGTTTGAACACTGAAGCTTTCTTT,CASSPQGGLNTEAFF
NA,TRBV24-1,NA,TRBJ2-3,TGTGCCACCAGTGAACCTCACAGGGATACGCAGTATTTT,CATSEPHRDTQYF
TRBD1,TRBV7-9,NA,TRBJ2-3,TGTGCCAGCAGCTTAGACAGGGGGTTTAGTTCAGATACGCAGTATTTT,CASSLDRGFSSDTQYF
NA,TRBV3-1/TRBV3-2,once,TRBJ2-7,TGTGCCAGCAGCCAAGACGAATACGAGCAGTACTTC,CASSQDEYEQYF
TRBD1,TRBV19,NA,TRBJ1-2,TGTGCCAGTTCACCCGGGACAGGTCCCTATGGCTACACCTTC,CASSPGTGPYGYTF
NA,TRBV30,NA,TRBJ2-7,TGTGCCTGGAGTGTTCGACCTCCTACCTACGAGCAGTACTTC,CAWSVRPPTYEQYF
TRBD2,TRBV30,NA,TRBJ2-1,TGTGCCTGGAGTGTACGGGCTAGCGGCAATGAGCAGTTCTTC,CAWSVRASGNEQFF
NA,TRBV6-1,once,TRBJ1-4,TGTGCCAGCAGTGAAGGGGCCTCCAATGAAAAACTGTTTTTT,CASSEGASNEKLFF
NA,TRBV12-3/TRBV12-4,NA,TRBJ2-3,TGTGCCAGCGGCAGGGATACGCAGTATTTT,CASGRDTQYF
NA,TRBV5-1,NA,TRBJ2-7,TGCGCCAGCAGCTTGCAGCGGAACTACGAGCAGTACTTC,CASSLQRNYEQYF
NA,TRBV6-2/TRBV6-3,NA,TRBJ1-1,TGTGCCAGCAGTTACGAGGCTGAAGCTTTCTTT,CASSYEAEAFF
NA,TRBV6-2/TRBV6-3,NA,TRBJ1-1,TGTGCCAGCAGCCTAAAAGAGAACACTGAAGCTTTCTTT,CASSLKENTEAFF
TRBD2,TRBV7-6,few,TRBJ2-1,TGTGCCAGCAGCGGAGTTAAAGGACTAGCGGGAGGATACTCCTACAATGAGCAGTTCTTC,CASSGVKGLAGGYSYNEQFF
TRBD1,TRBV7-6,NA,TRBJ1-4,TGTGCCAGCAGCCAAACAGGGGCGGCTAATGAAAAACTGTTTTTT,CASSQTGAANEKLFF
NA,TRBV2,NA,TRBJ1-5,TGTGCCAGCAGTGAAAACGGCCGGCCCCAGCATTTT,CASSENGRPQHF
NA,TRBV7-9,NA,TRBJ2-1,TGTGCCAGCAGCGTGAGGAAGACCTACAATGAGCAGTTCTTC,CASSVRKTYNEQFF
NA,TRBV6-2/TRBV6-3,NA,TRBJ1-6,TGTGCCAGCAGTTTTGGGGCTACAAATAATTCACCCCTCCACTTT,CASSFGATNNSPLHF
TRBD1,TRBV18,once,TRBJ1-1,TGTGCCAGCTCACCGACGGACAGGGCCACCCGGTGGGGCACTGAAGCTTTCTTT,CASSPTDRATRWGTEAFF
NA,TRBV6-2/TRBV6-3,NA,TRBJ2-7,TGTGCCAGCAGTTCCCGTGGGTCCTACGAGCAGTACTTC,CASSSRGSYEQYF
NA,TRBV6-2/TRBV6-3,NA,TRBJ1-1,TGTGCCAGCAGTTACGCCGGCAGGCGTCCTGAAGCTTTCTTT,CASSYAGRRPEAFF
NA,TRBV14,NA,TRBJ2-1,TGTGCCAGCAGCCAAGAAACAGGGTTATGGAACAATGAGCAGTTCTTC,CASSQETGLWNNEQFF
NA,TRBV19,NA,TRBJ1-1,TGTGCCAGTAGTATAGAGGGGGTTAACACTGAAGCTTTCTTT,CASSIEGVNTEAFF
NA,TRBV6-2/TRBV6-3,NA,TRBJ2-1,TGTGCCAGCAGTTATGGAGGCAATGAGCAGTTCTTC,CASSYGGNEQFF
NA,TRBV27,NA,TRBJ2-7,TGTGCCAGCAGCGCAGCCGGATCCTACGAGCAGTACTTC,CASSAAGSYEQYF
NA,TRBV15,NA,TRBJ1-1,TGTGCCACCAGCATGCGGGGGGAAGGGACTGAAGCTTTCTTT,CATSMRGEGTEAFF
NA,TRBV5-1,NA,TRBJ1-1,TGCGCCAGCAGCTTGGCGGCGGGTCCTGAAGCTTTCTTT,CASSLAAGPEAFF
TRBD1,TRBV18,NA,TRBJ1-1,TGTGCCAGCTCACCAGTGGACAGGGTGGTCGCTGAAGCTTTCTTT,CASSPVDRVVAEAFF
NA,TRBV27,NA,TRBJ2-2,TGTGCCAGCAGTTCCTACGGGGGCACCGGGGAGCTGTTTTTT,CASSSYGGTGELFF
TRBD2,TRBV3-1/TRBV3-2,NA,TRBJ2-5,TGTGCCAGCACCCTCGGGTTAGCGGGAGTTATGGAGACCCAGTACTTC,CASTLGLAGVMETQYF
NA,TRBV21-1,NA,TRBJ1-6,TGTGCCAGCAGCAAAGCGGACAGCTTAAATTCACCCCTCCACTTT,CASSKADSLNSPLHF
NA,TRBV11-2,NA,TRBJ2-2,TGTGCCAGCAGCTCCGGTCAGTACACCGGGGAGCTGTTTTTT,CASSSGQYTGELFF
NA,TRBV4-3,NA,TRBJ2-1,TGCGCCAGCAGCCAAGGCGGGGGCTCGGACAATGAGCAGTTCTTC,CASSQGGGSDNEQFF
NA,TRBV28,few,TRBJ2-4,TGTGCCAGCAGAGGGCGGGAAAGAGCCAAAAACATTCAGTACTTC,CASRGRERAKNIQYF
NA,TRBV7-8,NA,TRBJ2-2,TGTGCCAGCAGCTTAGCAGGTTCTAGAGACGGGGAGCTGTTTTTT,CASSLAGSRDGELFF
TRBD2,TRBV5-4,NA,TRBJ2-1,TGTGCCAGCAGCCCCGGGACTAGCGGGAGGAGTGTTGAGCAGTTCTTC,CASSPGTSGRSVEQFF
NA,TRBV12-3/TRBV12-4,NA,TRBJ2-3,TGTGCCAGCAGTTTAGGGGTAACAGATACGCAGTATTTT,CASSLGVTDTQYF
NA,TRBV24-1,NA,TRBJ2-5,TGTGCCACCAGTGATTTTTACGGCAGCTCGCAAGAGACCCAGTACTTC,CATSDFYGSSQETQYF
NA,TRBV7-6,NA,TRBJ2-1,TGTGCCAGCAGGGAAACGGCGGCAATCTCCTACAATGAGCAGTTCTTC,CASRETAAISYNEQFF
NA,TRBV7-2,NA,TRBJ2-1,TGTGCCAGCAGCCCCGGGGGCGGGAGAGTGCAGAGCTCCTACAATGAGCAGTTCTTC,CASSPGGGRVQSSYNEQFF
TRBD2,TRBV9,NA,TRBJ2-3,TGTGCCAGCAGCGTAGCCCTAGCGGGAGGGTTAGATACGCAGTATTTT,CASSVALAGGLDTQYF
TRBD1,TRBV7-9,NA,TRBJ1-2,TGTGCCAGCAGCTTAGCCCGGACAGGAAATTACTTC,CASSLARTGNYF
NA,TRBV19,once,TRBJ1-1,TGTGCCAGTAGTACCTCTCCTGCAGGGCTTGAAGCTTTCTTT,CASSTSPAGLEAFF
NA,TRBV7-9,few,TRBJ1-6,TGTGCCAGCAGGGCGGGACATAATAATTCACCCCTCCACTTT,CASRAGHNNSPLHF
NA,TRBV30,once,TRBJ1-1,TGTGCCTGGAGTGTACGGAGGAGTGCAGGTGCTTTCTTT,CAWSVRRSAGAFF
TRBD2,TRBV10-3,NA,TRBJ2-3,TGTGCCATCAGTGGGAATAGCGGGAACACAGATACGCAGTATTTT,CAISGNSGNTDTQYF
TRBD1,TRBV24-1,NA,TRBJ1-2,TGTGCCACCAGTGATTTTACAGGACAGGGGGGTTTCGCCGATGGCTACACCTTC,CATSDFTGQGGFADGYTF
NA,TRBV19,NA,TRBJ2-3,TGTGCCAGTAGGACAGGAAGGACAGATACGCAGTATTTT,CASRTGRTDTQYF
TRBD2,TRBV7-9,NA,TRBJ2-1,TGTGCCAGCAGCGGCATCCCCGGGGGGTACAATGAGCAGTTCTTC,CASSGIPGGYNEQFF